Included here is one TCR beta chain sequence, with context. Antigen unknown. Per germline, CDR1 SGHDT and CDR2 YYEEEE. The junction had 5 bases not matched to a gene; V was cut back by 5 bases and J by 0 bases. The CDR3 contains 15 residues. This sample is part of a study of cytomegalovirus exposure and HLA in healthy donors. The donors, nominally healthy at sampling, likely had unrecorded immune exposures. Study findings and constraints: Three chains linked to CMV were shown in vitro to be specific for CMV antigens. Accurate prediction of HLA-A and HLA-B alleles (for most subjects) was reportedly achieved from TCR beta sequences. Analysis performed later showed TCR beta chains linked to HLA being more clonally expanded than equally common others.

Both 60 Vbeta primers and 13 Jbeta primers went into the PCR. The table came from immunoSEQ multiplex PCR; TCRdb's copy has only in-frame clones and leaves some out. The repertoire holds approximately 100,000 clones, 74% seen once, with roughly 2.6% in the top ten. Sequenced material: PBMCs. The source is a man between 50 and 59 years old in good health and CMV-seropositive. The rearrangement links TRBV5-6 to TRBJ2-5; TRBD2 aligns across 9 bases. The CDR3 DNA follows: TGTGCCAGCAGGTTGCTAGCGGGAAACCAAGAGACCCAGTACTTC. This encodes CASRLLAGNQETQYF.